Reported below is one T cell receptor (beta chain). The CDR3 runs 14 residues. The V and J ends lost 3 bases and 9 bases, in that order; junction bases with no gene match: 7. Germline CDR1 SGDLS, CDR2 YYNGEE. This record comes from a study of OX40 agonist ivuxolimab in advanced cancers. TCRdb's copy holds only in-frame clones and misses some; the assay was immunoSEQ multiplex PCR. The sample holds fewer than 25,000 clones, 88% seen once. Sequenced material: CD4+ or CD8+ T cells sorted from blood, taken in a trial of the OX40 agonist ivuxolimab. The genes are TRBV9 and TRBJ1-5, with 9 positions matching TRBD1. The sequence was collected from an adult with an advanced solid tumor such as melanoma, head and neck, liver or kidney cancer. The CDR3 reads CASSGLGQGPPQHF. CDR3 coding DNA: TGTGCCAGCAGCGGGTTAGGACAGGGGCCGCCCCAGCATTTT.